One and the same sample provided the 8 T cell receptor beta chains below, sequenced in a study of prognosis after radiotherapy for stage I lung cancer. Amplification of the TCR beta CDR3 (from genomic DNA) was done by two-round multiplex PCR. Primers were specific to each TRBV and TRBJ gene in first-round PCR. TCRdb fed the multiplex PCR reads into MiXCR, producing one record per CDR3 protein. The sample contains under 50,000 distinct CDR3 sequences, roughly 24% of which appear only once. This specimen was PBMCs, taken before or after stereotactic body radiation therapy (not recorded which). Receptors originate from a donor aged 50 or older with non-small cell lung cancer.

Ten or more counts support this clonotype. The chain combines TRBV19 with TRBJ2-2; a possible D gene is TRBD1 (6 bases). Germline V CDR1 and CDR2: LNHDA, SQIVND (reference sequence). This CDR3 spans 12 amino acids. The V and J ends lost 5 bases and 6 bases respectively, with 7 bases between them. The CDR3 coding sequence is TGTGCCAGTAGTCGACAGGCCGGGGAGCTGTTTTTT. It translates to CASSRQAGELFF.

This clonotype was seen only a few times. The gene calls are TRBV3-1 and TRBJ2-5, with D possibly being TRBD2 (6 bases). This CDR3 spans 14 amino acids. Germline CDR1 is LGHDT and CDR2 is YNNKEL (reference sequence). The V and J ends lost 4 bases and 4 bases respectively, with 13 bases between them. The CDR3 DNA reads as TGTGCCAGCAGCCCAAATAGGGGAGGAGAGACCCAGTACTTC. The encoded protein is CASSPNRGGETQYF.

This chain joins TRBV5-6 and TRBJ2-5; no clear D. V lost 4 bases, J lost 5 bases, and 18 bases lay in between. Germline CDR1 SGHDT, CDR2 YYEEEE. The CDR3 contains 15 residues. The CDR3 bases are TGTGCCAGCAGCCCGTCGCAGGAGTGGCCGGAGACCCAGTACTTC. It encodes CASSPSQEWPETQYF. Full variable domain (outside the CDR3, taken from reference TRBV5-6 and TRBJ2-5): DAGVTQSPTHLIKTRGQQVTLRCSPKSGHDTVSWYQQALGQGPQFIFQYYEEEERQRGNFPDRFSGHQFPNYSSELNVNALLLGDSALYLCASSPSQEWPETQYFGPGTRLLVL.

This clonotype was detected a few times. This chain joins TRBV18 and TRBJ2-1, with D hard to call. The ends were cut back, 1 base at V and 0 bases at J, with 16 bases in the middle. Looked up from germline, CDR1 is KGHSH and CDR2 is LQKENI. This CDR3 has 18 amino acids. The DNA for the CDR3 is TGTGCCAGCTCACCACGAATTAAAACACCCAGCTCCTACAATGAGCAGTTCTTC. It is translated as CASSPRIKTPSSYNEQFF.

About this clonotype: A junction end diverges from the germline sequence, so it may reflect a read error. This chain links TRBV18 with TRBJ1-1, with D possibly being TRBD1 (5 bases). Germline V gives CDR1 KGHSH, CDR2 LQKENI. This CDR3 is built from 13 residues. CDR3 sequence (DNA): TGTACCAGCTCACCTTCCCAGGGCACTGAAGCTTTCTTT. Protein product: CTSSPSQGTEAFF.

This clonotype was found many times. The chain carries TRBV7-2 and TRBJ1-6; D call uncertain. The V end was cut by 5 bases, the J end by 4 bases, with 21 bases between. The CDR3 contains 18 residues. Germline V gene data show CDR1 as SGHTA and CDR2 as FQGNSA. The CDR3 region has the DNA TGTGCCAGCAGCCGTAAAAGGGCGCAGAACCAGTATAATTCACCCCTCCACTTT. As protein: CASSRKRAQNQYNSPLHF.

Ten or more counts support this clonotype. The chain combines TRBV5-1 with TRBJ1-5; D is perhaps TRBD1 (5 bases). Per the germline V gene, CDR1 is SGHRS and CDR2 is YFSETQ. V was clipped by 0 bases and J by 3 bases, with 7 bases between them. The CDR3 has 14 residues. CDR3 sequence reads: CASSLEGSNQPQHF. The CDR3 DNA reads as TGCGCCAGCAGCTTGGAGGGGTCCAATCAGCCCCAGCATTTT.

Notes on this clonotype: Because it lacks the conserved phenylalanine or tryptophan at the end, this CDR3 is likely a read error. The chain links TRBV5-1 to TRBJ1-6; no definite D call. Germline CDR1 is SGHRS and CDR2 is YFSETQ. V lost 0 bases and J lost 3, with 7 bases in between. The length of the CDR3 is 15 residues. CDR3 sequence reads: CASSLGICYNSPLHL. In nucleotides, the CDR3 is TGCGCCAGCAGCTTGGGCATCTGCTATAATTCACCCCTCCACCTT.